The TCR beta chain described here comes from a study of cytomegalovirus exposure and HLA in healthy donors. About the research overall: The roughly 120 validation repertoires, a later analysis reported, used the same platform as the approximately 630 first-cohort repertoires. General study findings and limits: The authors confirmed in vitro that a few CMV-associated chains were specific for CMV antigens. That first-cohort TCR clusters tended to co-occur in the 90 to 150 validation repertoires was found in a later analysis. Among TCR beta chains, those listed as cytomegalovirus-associated numbered under 200.

Concerning this clone: Its antigen is undetermined.

The method was immunoSEQ multiplex PCR; TCRdb's version includes in-frame clones alone and lacks a portion of them. The table has a few hundred thousand clones, roughly 86% seen once. What was sequenced was PBMCs. This TCR came from a man under 40 in good health and CMV-seronegative.

The CDR3 DNA sequence: TGTGCCAGCAGTGGCCTCAGGGAGGGGAGTGGCTACACCTTC. Translated: CASSGLREGSGYTF. The V gene is TRBV6-1, the J gene TRBJ1-2; perhaps TRBD1 as D (5 bases). Germline V gives CDR1 MNHNS, CDR2 SASEGT. The CDR3 extends over 14 amino acids. V was clipped by 4 bases and J by 7 bases, with 16 bases between them.